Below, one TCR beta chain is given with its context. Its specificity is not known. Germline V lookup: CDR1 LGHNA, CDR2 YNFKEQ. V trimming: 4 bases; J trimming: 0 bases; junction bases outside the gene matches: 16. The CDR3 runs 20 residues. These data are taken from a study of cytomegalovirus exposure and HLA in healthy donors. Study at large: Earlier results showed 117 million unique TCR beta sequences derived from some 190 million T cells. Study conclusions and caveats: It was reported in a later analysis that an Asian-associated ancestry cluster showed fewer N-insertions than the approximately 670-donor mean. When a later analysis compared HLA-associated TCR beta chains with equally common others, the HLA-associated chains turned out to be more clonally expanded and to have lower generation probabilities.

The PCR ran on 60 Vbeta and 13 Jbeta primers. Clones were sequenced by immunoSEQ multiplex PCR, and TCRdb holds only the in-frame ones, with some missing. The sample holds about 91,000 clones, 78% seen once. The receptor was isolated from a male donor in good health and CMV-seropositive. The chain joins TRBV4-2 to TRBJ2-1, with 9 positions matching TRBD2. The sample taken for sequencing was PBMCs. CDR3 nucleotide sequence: TGTGCCAGCAGCCGTGACCTAGCGGGGACACCTATTAGCTCCTACAATGAGCAGTTCTTC. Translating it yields CASSRDLAGTPISSYNEQFF.